Listed below are T cell receptor beta chains from one sample, sequenced in a study of T-cell memory formation after mild COVID-19. TCRdb itself ran the 5' RACE reads through MiXCR, one entry per CDR3 protein. Of fewer than 650,000 distinct CDR3 sequences listed, around 15% are singletons. Sequences were obtained from PBMCs or a T cell subset sorted from them (not recorded which). The receptors here all came from an adult woman who had mild COVID-19 (a few samples of this study predate the infection). Cell type and time point are not known. CDR3s include the opening cysteine and the closing phenylalanine or tryptophan. The D gene is left open where the match is weak. The size entry is marked missing in some rows and otherwise reads once, few, many or a size class.

TRBJ1-1	TRBV3-1	NA	few	CASSGYGAEAFF	TGTGCCAGCAGCGGGTACGGCGCTGAAGCTTTCTTT
TRBJ2-2	TRBV6-4	NA	few	CASSRDPSTGELFF	TGTGCCAGCAGTAGAGACCCCAGCACCGGGGAGCTGTTTTTT
TRBJ2-4	TRBV18	TRBD1	few	CASSGQAELAKNIQYF	TGTGCCAGCTCCGGACAGGCCGAACTAGCCAAAAACATTCAGTACTTC
TRBJ1-4	TRBV4-1	NA	NA	CASSPRLGPSNEKLFF	TGCGCCAGCAGCCCCCGGTTGGGACCGAGCAATGAAAAACTGTTTTTT
TRBJ1-2	TRBV12-3/TRBV12-4	NA	NA	CASSLTDIYGYTF	TGTGCCAGCAGTCTGACAGACATCTATGGCTACACCTTC
TRBJ2-3	TRBV10-3	TRBD1	few	CAISERGQTDTQYF	TGTGCCATCAGTGAAAGGGGGCAGACGGATACGCAGTATTTT
TRBJ2-7	TRBV5-1	NA	many	CASSLEQPTYEQYF	TGCGCCAGCAGCTTGGAACAGCCCACCTACGAGCAGTACTTC
TRBJ2-1	TRBV2	NA	many	CASKQGVMYNEQFF	TGTGCCAGCAAACAGGGAGTTATGTACAATGAGCAGTTCTTC
TRBJ2-7	TRBV6-6	NA	few	CASSYGQGAPEQYF	TGTGCCAGCAGTTACGGGCAGGGCGCCCCCGAGCAGTACTTC
TRBJ2-3	TRBV7-9	NA	NA	CASSPSGFWGDTQYF	TGTGCCAGCAGCCCCTCGGGGTTCTGGGGCGATACGCAGTATTTT
TRBJ2-7	TRBV15	NA	few	CATSGGQSLLDEQYF	TGTGCCACCAGCGGGGGACAAAGCTTACTAGACGAGCAGTACTTC
TRBJ2-3	TRBV12-3/TRBV12-4	NA	NA	CASSLVLLWADTPTDTQYF	TGTGCCAGCAGTTTAGTCCTCTTGTGGGCAGATACCCCCACAGATACGCAGTATTTT
TRBJ1-1	TRBV6-5	NA	NA	CASTLTENTEAFF	TGTGCCAGCACCTTGACAGAGAACACTGAAGCTTTCTTT
TRBJ1-2	TRBV12-3/TRBV12-4	NA	NA	CASSLVVGDGYTF	TGTGCCAGCAGTTTGGTTGTGGGTGACGGCTACACCTTC
TRBJ2-4	TRBV20-1	NA	few	CSARPLAKNIQYF	TGCAGTGCTCGCCCTTTAGCCAAAAACATTCAGTACTTC
TRBJ1-1	TRBV27	NA	NA	CASSLSVGAFNEAFF	TGTGCCAGCAGTTTATCGGTGGGAGCGTTTAATGAAGCTTTCTTT
TRBJ1-3	TRBV9	TRBD1	few	CASSVSVWTGDSGNTIYF	TGTGCCAGCAGCGTATCGGTTTGGACAGGAGACTCTGGAAACACCATATATTTT
TRBJ1-2	TRBV5-1	TRBD1	few	CASSLAGGGIYGYTF	TGCGCCAGCAGCTTGGCGGGAGGGGGCATCTATGGCTACACCTTC
TRBJ2-1	TRBV7-2	TRBD2	NA	CASSPGTSGSGNEQFF	TGTGCCAGCAGCCCAGGGACTAGCGGGAGCGGCAATGAGCAGTTCTTC
TRBJ2-2	TRBV30	NA	NA	CAWSPLDRQNTGELFF	TGTGCCTGGAGTCCCCTCGACAGACAGAACACCGGGGAGCTGTTTTTT
TRBJ2-3	TRBV11-2	TRBD2	NA	CASSLQSGGMGDTQYF	TGTGCCAGCAGCTTACAAAGCGGGGGTATGGGTGATACGCAGTATTTT
TRBJ2-3	TRBV7-8	TRBD2	few	CASSRDRLQAGGLYTQYF	TGTGCCAGCAGCCGCGACCGCCTCCAGGCGGGGGGGCTATATACGCAGTATTTT
TRBJ1-6	TRBV2	NA	NA	CASSAGSGHYNSPLHF	TGTGCCAGCAGTGCCGGCTCAGGGCATTATAATTCACCCCTCCACTTT
TRBJ2-7	TRBV5-1	TRBD2	NA	CASSSGLAGGFGEQYF	TGCGCCAGCAGCTCGGGACTAGCGGGGGGGTTCGGCGAGCAGTACTTC
TRBJ2-5	TRBV7-3	TRBD2	few	CASSLRGSGARKETQYF	TGTGCCAGCAGCTTAAGGGGTAGCGGGGCCCGGAAAGAGACCCAGTACTTC
TRBJ1-4	TRBV20-1	TRBD1	few	CSARDLAGGEKLFF	TGCAGTGCTAGAGATTTGGCAGGGGGCGAAAAACTGTTTTTT
TRBJ2-2	TRBV12-3/TRBV12-4	NA	many	CASSLGGTTGELFF	TGTGCCAGCAGTTTGGGCGGGACCACCGGGGAGCTGTTTTTT
TRBJ1-1	TRBV12-3/TRBV12-4	NA	few	CASSLQGSLSEAFF	TGTGCCAGCAGTCTCCAGGGATCGCTTAGTGAAGCTTTCTTT
TRBJ2-7	TRBV27	NA	NA	CASSLDGVVYEQYF	TGTGCCAGCAGCCTTGATGGAGTCGTCTACGAGCAGTACTTC
TRBJ2-3	TRBV20-1	NA	few	CSARTQGDTQYF	TGCAGTGCTAGAACTCAGGGGGATACGCAGTATTTT
TRBJ1-1	TRBV4-3	NA	NA	CASSPGLVNTEAFF	TGCGCCAGCAGCCCCGGACTGGTGAACACTGAAGCTTTCTTT